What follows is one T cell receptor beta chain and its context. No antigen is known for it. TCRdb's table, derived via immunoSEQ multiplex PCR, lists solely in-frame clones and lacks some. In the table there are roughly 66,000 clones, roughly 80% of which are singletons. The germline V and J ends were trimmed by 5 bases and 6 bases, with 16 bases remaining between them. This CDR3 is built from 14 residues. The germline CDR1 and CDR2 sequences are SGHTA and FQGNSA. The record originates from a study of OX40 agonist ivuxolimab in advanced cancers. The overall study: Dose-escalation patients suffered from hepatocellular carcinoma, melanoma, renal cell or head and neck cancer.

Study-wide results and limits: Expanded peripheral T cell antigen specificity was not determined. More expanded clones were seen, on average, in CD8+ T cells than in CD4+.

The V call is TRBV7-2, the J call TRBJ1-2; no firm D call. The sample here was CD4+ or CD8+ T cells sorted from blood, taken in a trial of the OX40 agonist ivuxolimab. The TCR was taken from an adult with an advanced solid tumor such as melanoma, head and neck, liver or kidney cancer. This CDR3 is CASSMYSPWDGYTF. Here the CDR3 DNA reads TGTGCCAGCAGCATGTACAGCCCCTGGGATGGCTACACCTTC. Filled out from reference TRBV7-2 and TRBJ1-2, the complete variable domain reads GAGVSQSPSNKVTEKGKDVELRCDPISGHTALYWYRQSLGQGLEFLIYFQGNSAPDKSGLPSDRFSAERTGGSVSTLTIQRTQQEDSAVYLCASSMYSPWDGYTFGSGTRLTVV.